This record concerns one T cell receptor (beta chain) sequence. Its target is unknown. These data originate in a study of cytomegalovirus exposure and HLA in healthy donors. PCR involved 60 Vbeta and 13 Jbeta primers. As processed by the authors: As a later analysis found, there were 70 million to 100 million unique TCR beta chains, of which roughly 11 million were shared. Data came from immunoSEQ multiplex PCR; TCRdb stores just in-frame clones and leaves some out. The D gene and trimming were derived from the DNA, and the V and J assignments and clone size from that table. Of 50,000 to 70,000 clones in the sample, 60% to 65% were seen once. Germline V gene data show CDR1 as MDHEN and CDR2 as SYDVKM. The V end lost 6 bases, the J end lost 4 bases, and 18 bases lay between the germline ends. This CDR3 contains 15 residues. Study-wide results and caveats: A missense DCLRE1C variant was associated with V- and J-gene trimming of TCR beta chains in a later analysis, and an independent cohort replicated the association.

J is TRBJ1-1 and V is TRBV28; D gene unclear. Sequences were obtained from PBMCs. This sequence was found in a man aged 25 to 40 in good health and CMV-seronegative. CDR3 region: CASSSPAGAGTEAFF. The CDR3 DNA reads TGTGCCAGCAGCTCCCCCGCTGGTGCGGGCACTGAAGCTTTCTTT.